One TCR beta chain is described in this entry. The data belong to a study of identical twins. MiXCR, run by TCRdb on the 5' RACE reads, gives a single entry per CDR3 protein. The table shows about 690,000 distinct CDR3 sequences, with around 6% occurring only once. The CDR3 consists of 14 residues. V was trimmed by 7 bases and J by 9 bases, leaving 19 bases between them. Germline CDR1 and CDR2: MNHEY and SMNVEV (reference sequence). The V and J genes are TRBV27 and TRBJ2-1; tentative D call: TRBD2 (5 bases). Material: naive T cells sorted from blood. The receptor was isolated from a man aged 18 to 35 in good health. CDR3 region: CASTETDGRGEQFF. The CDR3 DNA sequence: TGTGCCAGCACAGAGACTGATGGTCGGGGTGAGCAGTTCTTC.